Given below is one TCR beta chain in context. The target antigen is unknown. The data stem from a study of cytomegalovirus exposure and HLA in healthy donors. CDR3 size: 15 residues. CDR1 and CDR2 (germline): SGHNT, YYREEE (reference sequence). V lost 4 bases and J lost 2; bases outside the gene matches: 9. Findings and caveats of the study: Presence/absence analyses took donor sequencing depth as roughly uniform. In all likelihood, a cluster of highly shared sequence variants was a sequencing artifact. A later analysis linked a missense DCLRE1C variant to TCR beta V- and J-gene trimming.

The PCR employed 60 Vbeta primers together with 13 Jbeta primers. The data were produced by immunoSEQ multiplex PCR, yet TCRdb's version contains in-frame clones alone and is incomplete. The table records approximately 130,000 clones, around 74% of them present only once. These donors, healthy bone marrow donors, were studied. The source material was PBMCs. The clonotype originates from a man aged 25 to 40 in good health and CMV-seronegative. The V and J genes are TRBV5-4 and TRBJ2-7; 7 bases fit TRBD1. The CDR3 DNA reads TGTGCCAGCAGCCCCTACCGGGACAGAGCCTACGAGCAGTACTTC. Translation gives CASSPYRDRAYEQYF. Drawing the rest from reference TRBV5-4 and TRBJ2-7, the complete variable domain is ETGVTQSPTHLIKTRGQQVTLRCSSQSGHNTVSWYQQALGQGPQFIFQYYREEENGRGNFPPRFSGLQFPNYSSELNVNALELDDSALYLCASSPYRDRAYEQYFGPGTRLTVT.